This entry concerns a single TCR beta chain. Trimming at V came to 1 base and at J to 4 bases, leaving 2 bases not matched to a gene. Germline V gene lookup returns CDR1 LNHDA and CDR2 SQIVND (reference sequence). The CDR3 runs 14 residues. How the authors handled the data: Amplification from reference gene primers served as the basis for estimated nucleated cell counts. Repertoires were generated with immunoSEQ multiplex PCR, while TCRdb's copy carries only in-frame clones and drops some. The DNA was the basis for D and trimming; V, J and clone size are from that table. The sample has 150,000 to 200,000 clones, over 85% seen once. The data originate from a study of blood T cell repertoires in COVID-19.

The chain links TRBV19 to TRBJ1-1; 8 bases are shared with TRBD1. Sequencing was carried out using peripheral blood. The receptor comes from a man between 60 and 75 years old with active or convalescent COVID-19. In DNA, the CDR3 is TGTGCCAGTAGTATAGGGACAGGGCGCACTGAAGCTTTCTTT. This encodes CASSIGTGRTEAFF. The full variable domain, with the rest looked up from reference TRBV19 and TRBJ1-1, is DGGITQSPKYLFRKEGQNVTLSCEQNLNHDAMYWYRQDPGQGLRLIYYSQIVNDFQKGDIAEGYSVSREKKESFPLTVTSAQKNPTAFYLCASSIGTGRTEAFFGQGTRLTVV.